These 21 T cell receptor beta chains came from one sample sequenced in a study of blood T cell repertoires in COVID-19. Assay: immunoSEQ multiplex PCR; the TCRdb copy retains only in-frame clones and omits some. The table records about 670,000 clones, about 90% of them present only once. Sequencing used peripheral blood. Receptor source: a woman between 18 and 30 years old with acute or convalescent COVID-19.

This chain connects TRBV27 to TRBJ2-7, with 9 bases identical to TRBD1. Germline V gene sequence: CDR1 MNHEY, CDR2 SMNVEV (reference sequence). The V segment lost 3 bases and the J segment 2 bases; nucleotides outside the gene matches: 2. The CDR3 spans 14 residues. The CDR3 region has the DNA TGTGCCAGCAGTTTCGGGGACAGGGCCTACGAGCAGTACTTC. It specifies CASSFGDRAYEQYF.

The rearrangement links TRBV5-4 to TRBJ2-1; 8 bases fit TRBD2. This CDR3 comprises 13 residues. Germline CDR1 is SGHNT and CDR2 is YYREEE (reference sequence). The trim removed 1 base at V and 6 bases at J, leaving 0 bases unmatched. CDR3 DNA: TGTGCCAGCAGCTTGACTAGCGGCAATGAGCAGTTCTTC. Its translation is CASSLTSGNEQFF. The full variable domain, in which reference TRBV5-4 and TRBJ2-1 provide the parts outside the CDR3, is ETGVTQSPTHLIKTRGQQVTLRCSSQSGHNTVSWYQQALGQGPQFIFQYYREEENGRGNFPPRFSGLQFPNYSSELNVNALELDDSALYLCASSLTSGNEQFFGPGTRLTVL.

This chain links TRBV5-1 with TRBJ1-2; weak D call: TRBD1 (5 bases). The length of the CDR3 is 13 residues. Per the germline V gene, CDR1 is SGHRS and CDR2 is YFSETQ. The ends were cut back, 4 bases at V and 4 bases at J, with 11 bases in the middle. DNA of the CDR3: TGCGCCAGCAGCGCCGACAGCTCCTATGGCTACACCTTC. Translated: CASSADSSYGYTF.

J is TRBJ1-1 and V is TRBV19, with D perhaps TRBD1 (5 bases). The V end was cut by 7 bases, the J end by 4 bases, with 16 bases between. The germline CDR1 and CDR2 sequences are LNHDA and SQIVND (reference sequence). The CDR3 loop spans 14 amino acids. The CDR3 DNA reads TGTGCCAGTACCTCAGGATGGGGGGTCACTGAAGCTTTCTTT. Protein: CASTSGWGVTEAFF.

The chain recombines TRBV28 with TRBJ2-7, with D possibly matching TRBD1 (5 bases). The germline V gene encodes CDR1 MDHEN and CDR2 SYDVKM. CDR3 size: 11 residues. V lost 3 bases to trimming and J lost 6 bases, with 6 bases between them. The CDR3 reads CASSFRGEQYF. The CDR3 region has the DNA TGTGCCAGCAGTTTTAGGGGCGAGCAGTACTTC.

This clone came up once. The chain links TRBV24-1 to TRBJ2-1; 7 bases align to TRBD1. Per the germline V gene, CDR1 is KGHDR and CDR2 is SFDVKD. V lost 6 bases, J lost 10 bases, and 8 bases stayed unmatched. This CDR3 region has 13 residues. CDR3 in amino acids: CATSRKGAGEQFF. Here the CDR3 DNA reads TGTGCCACCAGTCGTAAGGGGGCAGGGGAGCAGTTCTTC.

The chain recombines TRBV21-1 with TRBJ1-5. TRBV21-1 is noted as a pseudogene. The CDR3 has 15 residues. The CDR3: CASSLPRGSNQPQHF. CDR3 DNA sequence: TGTGCCAGCAGTCTCCCTCGCGGAAGCAATCAGCCCCAGCATTTT.

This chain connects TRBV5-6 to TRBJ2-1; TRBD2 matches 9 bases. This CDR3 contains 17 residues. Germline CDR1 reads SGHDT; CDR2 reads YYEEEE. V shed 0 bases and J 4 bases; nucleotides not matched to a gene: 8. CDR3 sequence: CASSLAAAGGYYNEQFF. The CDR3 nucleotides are TGTGCCAGCAGCTTGGCCGCGGCGGGGGGGTATTACAATGAGCAGTTCTTC.

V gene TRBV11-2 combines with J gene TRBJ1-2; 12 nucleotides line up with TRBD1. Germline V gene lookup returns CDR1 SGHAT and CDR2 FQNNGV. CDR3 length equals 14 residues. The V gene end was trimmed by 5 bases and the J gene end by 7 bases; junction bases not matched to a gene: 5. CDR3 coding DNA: TGTGCCAGCAGCCCCGGGGACAGGGGGCTTGGCTACACCTTC. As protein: CASSPGDRGLGYTF.

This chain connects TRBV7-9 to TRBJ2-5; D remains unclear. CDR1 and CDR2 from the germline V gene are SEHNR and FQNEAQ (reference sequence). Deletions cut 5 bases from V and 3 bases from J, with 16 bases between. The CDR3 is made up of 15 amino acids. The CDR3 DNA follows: TGTGCCAGCAGCCCACCGACAATCCGAAAAGAGACCCAGTACTTC. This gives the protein CASSPPTIRKETQYF.

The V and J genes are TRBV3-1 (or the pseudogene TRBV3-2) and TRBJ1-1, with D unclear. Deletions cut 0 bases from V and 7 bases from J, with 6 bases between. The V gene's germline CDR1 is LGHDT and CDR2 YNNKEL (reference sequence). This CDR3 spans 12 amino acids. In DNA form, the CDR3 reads TGTGCCAGCAGCCAAGATGGGCGTGAAGCTTTCTTT. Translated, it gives CASSQDGREAFF.

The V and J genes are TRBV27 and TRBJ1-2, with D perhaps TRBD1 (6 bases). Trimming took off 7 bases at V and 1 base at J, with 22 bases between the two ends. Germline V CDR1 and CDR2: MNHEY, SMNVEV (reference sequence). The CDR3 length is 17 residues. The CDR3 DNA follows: TGTGCCAGCACCACCTCCCAGGGGCTACAATATAACTATGGCTACACCTTC. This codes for CASTTSQGLQYNYGYTF.

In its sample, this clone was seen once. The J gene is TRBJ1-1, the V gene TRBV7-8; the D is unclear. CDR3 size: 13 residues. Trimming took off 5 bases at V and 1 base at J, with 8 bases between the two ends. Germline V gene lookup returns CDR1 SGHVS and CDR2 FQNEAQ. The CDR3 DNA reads TGTGCCAGCAGCCGCCGGGGGAACACTGAAGCTTTCTTT. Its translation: CASSRRGNTEAFF.

As DNA, the CDR3 is TGTGCCAGCAGTTATTTTACAGGGCAGAACACTGAAGCTTTCTTT. It encodes CASSYFTGQNTEAFF. The chain carries TRBV6-2 or TRBV6-3 and TRBJ1-1, with a weak D call TRBD1 (6 bases). The germline V gene encodes CDR1 MNHEY and CDR2 SVGEGT. The CDR3 spans 15 residues. V was shortened by 3 bases and J by 1 base, with 12 bases between the two germline ends.

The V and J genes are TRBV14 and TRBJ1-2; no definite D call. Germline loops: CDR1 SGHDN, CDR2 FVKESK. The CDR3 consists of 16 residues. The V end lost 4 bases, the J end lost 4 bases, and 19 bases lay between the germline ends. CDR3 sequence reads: CASSRQTGSGLYGYTF. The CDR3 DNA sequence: TGTGCCAGCAGCCGACAAACGGGGTCCGGACTCTATGGCTACACCTTC.

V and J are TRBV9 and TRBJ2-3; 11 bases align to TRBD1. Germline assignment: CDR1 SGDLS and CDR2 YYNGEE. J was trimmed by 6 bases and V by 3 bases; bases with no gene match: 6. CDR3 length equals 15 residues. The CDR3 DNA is TGTGCCAGCAGCGACCGGACAGGGGGCTGGGATACGCAGTATTTT. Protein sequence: CASSDRTGGWDTQYF. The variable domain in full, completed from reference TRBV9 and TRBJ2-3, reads DSGVTQTPKHLITATGQRVTLRCSPRSGDLSVYWYQQSLDQGLQFLIQYYNGEERAKGNILERFSAQQFPDLHSELNLSSLELGDSALYFCASSDRTGGWDTQYFGPGTRLTVL.

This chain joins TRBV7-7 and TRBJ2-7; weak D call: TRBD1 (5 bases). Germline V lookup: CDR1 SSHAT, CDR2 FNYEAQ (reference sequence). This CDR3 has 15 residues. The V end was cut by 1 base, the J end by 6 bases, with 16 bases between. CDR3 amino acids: CASSLVSGAQGEQYF. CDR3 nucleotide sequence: TGTGCCAGCAGCTTAGTGTCTGGGGCCCAGGGCGAGCAGTACTTC.

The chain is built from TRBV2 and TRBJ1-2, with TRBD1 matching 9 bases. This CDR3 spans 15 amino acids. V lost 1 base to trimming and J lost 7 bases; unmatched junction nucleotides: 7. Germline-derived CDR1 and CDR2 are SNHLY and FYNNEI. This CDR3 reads CASSEGGTTGGGYTF. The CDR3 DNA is TGTGCCAGCAGTGAAGGGGGTACGACAGGGGGTGGCTACACCTTC.

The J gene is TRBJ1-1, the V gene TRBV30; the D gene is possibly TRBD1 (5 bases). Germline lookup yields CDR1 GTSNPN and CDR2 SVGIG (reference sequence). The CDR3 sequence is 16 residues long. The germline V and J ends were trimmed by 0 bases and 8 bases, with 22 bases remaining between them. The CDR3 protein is CAWSVRGRGSRFEAFF. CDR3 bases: TGTGCCTGGAGTGTAAGGGGCCGAGGAAGCCGATTCGAAGCTTTCTTT.

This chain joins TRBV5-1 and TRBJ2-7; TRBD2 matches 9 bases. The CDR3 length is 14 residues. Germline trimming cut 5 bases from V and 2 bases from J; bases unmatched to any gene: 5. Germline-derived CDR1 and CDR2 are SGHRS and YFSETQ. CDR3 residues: CASSPAGGPYEQYF. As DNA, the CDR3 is TGCGCCAGCAGTCCAGCGGGGGGACCCTACGAGCAGTACTTC.

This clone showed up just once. As DNA, the CDR3 is TGTGCCACCAGTGGTGAGGAGGATTACTCTGGGGCCAACGTCCTGACTTTC. Translated, it gives CATSGEEDYSGANVLTF. The chain recombines TRBV24-1 with TRBJ2-6; a weak D match, TRBD2 (5 bases). CDR1 is KGHDR, CDR2 SFDVKD, per germline. The V gene lost 5 bases and the J gene lost 0 bases, with 13 bases spanning the gap. This CDR3 has 17 amino acids.